These T cell receptor beta chains were read from a single sample in a study of T cell responses to AZD1222 COVID-19 vaccine. This table comes from immunoSEQ multiplex PCR, and its TCRdb copy is limited to in-frame clones, with some not included. Of over 75,000 clones listed, around 87% were seen once; the top ten hold about 28%. The specimen was peripheral blood, collected on day 0 of AZD1222 vaccination. These receptors came from an adult in good health. The conserved cysteine and the conserved F or W are not part of the CDR3 here. A D gene is named only where the DNA matches it firmly.

TRBJ2-3	-	TRBV9	ASSTNPARKTPDTQY
TRBJ2-2	-	TRBV20-1	SASPYGYTGELF
TRBJ2-7	TRBD1	TRBV3-1/TRBV3-2	ASSQARGRYEQY
TRBJ1-1	-	TRBV6-5	ASRRGLNTEAF
TRBJ2-1	TRBD1	TRBV30	AWSRTGVRNEQF
TRBJ2-5	-	TRBV3-1/TRBV3-2	ASSPLIGEETQY
TRBJ2-7	-	TRBV29-1	SVEVAGNYEQY
TRBJ2-2	TRBD2	TRBV5-4	ASSPRRLASGHTGELF
TRBJ2-7	-	TRBV19	ASSIALSYEQY
TRBJ2-1	-	TRBV12-3/TRBV12-4	ASSLVEGNEQF
TRBJ1-4	-	TRBV4-1	ASSQAQGFANEKLF
TRBJ1-5	-	TRBV19	ASSIGGDNQPQH
TRBJ2-3	TRBD1	TRBV2	ASSLFRTGADLFSTDTQY
TRBJ2-5	TRBD2	TRBV4-2	ASSPAGGLAETQY
TRBJ2-1	TRBD2	TRBV15	ATSIRGLAGDNEQF
TRBJ2-5	TRBD1	TRBV29-1	SVVQGSETQY
TRBJ2-5	-	TRBV7-8	ASSLGGTETQY
TRBJ1-6	TRBD1	TRBV4-1	ASSYLLGQGGSPLH
TRBJ2-7	-	TRBV28	ASSDRIRSYEQY
TRBJ2-3	TRBD2	TRBV11-2	ASSPGRAQGDTQY
TRBJ2-7	-	TRBV7-2	ASSALASYEQY
TRBJ2-7	TRBD1	TRBV28	ASSTDRTTYEQY
TRBJ2-7	-	TRBV4-2	ASSQVGRESYEQY
TRBJ2-1	TRBD1	TRBV18	ASSTGKREQF
TRBJ2-1	TRBD2	TRBV6-1	ASSETSGSSYNEQF
TRBJ1-5	-	TRBV28	ASTRGRGRSSQPQH
TRBJ2-1	TRBD2	TRBV7-9	ASSLVSSGNNEQF
TRBJ1-4	-	TRBV4-2	ASSQDRLDLV
TRBJ1-1	-	TRBV11-2	ASTVGNEAF
TRBJ1-1	-	TRBV9	ASSVAPVGTEAF
TRBJ1-1	-	TRBV6-5	ASRPTPNTEAF
TRBJ1-5	TRBD1	TRBV27	ASSPRGGGNQPQH
TRBJ2-7	TRBD2	TRBV19	ASSIGSGSSYEQY
TRBJ1-4	TRBD1	TRBV10-3	AISESGTGDLWTNEKLF
TRBJ2-3	TRBD1	TRBV18	ASSRPGQDTDTQY
TRBJ1-4	-	TRBV11-2	ASGHSGANEKLF
TRBJ2-6	TRBD2	TRBV5-4	ASSSGGTLLRGANVLT
TRBJ1-5	-	TRBV12-5	ASGPGGPNQPQH
TRBJ2-7	-	TRBV12-2	AALLTDSTYEQY
TRBJ1-5	TRBD1	TRBV9	ASSADRGDQPQH
TRBJ1-5	TRBD1	TRBV5-4	ASNTTGDSNQPQH
TRBJ2-2	TRBD1	TRBV11-3	ASSRYPTGGNTGELF
TRBJ1-2	-	TRBV3-1/TRBV3-2	ASSPLGRVYGYT
TRBJ2-2	-	TRBV10-3	AISDQLRVGGELF
TRBJ1-2	-	TRBV27	ASSETGLGVGYT
TRBJ2-3	-	TRBV5-1	ASSGLVGPDTQY